What follows is one T cell receptor (beta chain) and its context. This specimen comes from a study of shared clonotypes between healthy human individuals. Running of the assay took place at deep level. Genomic DNA belonging to each subset was distributed in equal measure over several immunoSEQ plates. Assay: immunoSEQ multiplex PCR; the TCRdb copy retains only in-frame clones and omits some. Of about 2 million clones in the sample, approximately 94% were seen once. CDR3 size: 15 residues. CDR1 is WNHNN and CDR2 is SYGVQD in the germline V gene (reference sequence). V was shortened by 8 bases and J by 7 bases, with 20 bases between the two germline ends. CD45RO-negative, CCR7-positively selected cells formed the naive CD8 fraction, excluding terminally differentiated effector memory CD45RA+ cells.

The V call is TRBV10-1, the J call TRBJ2-2; perhaps TRBD1 as D (5 bases). The sequencing sample was made of naive CD8+ T cells sorted from blood. This receptor was obtained from a man between 18 and 35 years old in good health. The CDR3 protein is CASSWTNEPVGELFF. Here the CDR3 DNA reads TGCGCCAGCTCGTGGACAAACGAACCGGTCGGGGAGCTGTTTTTT.